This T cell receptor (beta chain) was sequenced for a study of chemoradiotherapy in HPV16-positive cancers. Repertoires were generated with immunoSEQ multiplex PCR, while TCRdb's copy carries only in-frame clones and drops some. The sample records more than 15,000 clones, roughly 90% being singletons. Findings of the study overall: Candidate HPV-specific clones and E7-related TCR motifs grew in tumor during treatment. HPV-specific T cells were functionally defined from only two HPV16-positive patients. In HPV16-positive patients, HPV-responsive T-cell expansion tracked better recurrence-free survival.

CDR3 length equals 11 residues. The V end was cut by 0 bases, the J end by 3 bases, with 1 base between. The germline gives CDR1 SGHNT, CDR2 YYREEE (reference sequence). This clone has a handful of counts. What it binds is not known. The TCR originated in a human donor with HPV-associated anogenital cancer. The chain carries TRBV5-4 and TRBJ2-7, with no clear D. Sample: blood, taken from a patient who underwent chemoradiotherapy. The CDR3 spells CASSLGYEQYF. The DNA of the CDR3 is TGTGCCAGCAGCTTGGGCTACGAGCAGTACTTC. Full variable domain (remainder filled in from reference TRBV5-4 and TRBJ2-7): ETGVTQSPTHLIKTRGQQVTLRCSSQSGHNTVSWYQQALGQGPQFIFQYYREEENGRGNFPPRFSGLQFPNYSSELNVNALELDDSALYLCASSLGYEQYFGPGTRLTVT.